Listed below are T cell receptor beta chains from one sample, sequenced in a study of identical twins. A single record per CDR3 protein comes from TCRdb applying MiXCR to the 5' RACE reads. Among approximately 210,000 distinct CDR3 sequences, 6.5% were seen once, and the ten largest hold more than 14%. Another study also made use of these data, one on T cells expressing NK-cell markers.

The sample comprised CD8+ T cells sorted from blood. The receptors originated from a woman between 18 and 29 years old in good health. CDR3s include the opening cysteine and the closing phenylalanine or tryptophan. The D gene is left open where the match is weak. Only part of the rows carry a size: once, few, many, or a class if the clone is expanded.

D gene: TRBD2
clone size: NA
J gene: TRBJ2-1
V gene: TRBV7-8
CDR3 length: 17
CDR3 DNA: TGTGCCAGCAGCTTAGGGAGTCGGGGGGGGCCTTTCGATGAGCAGTTCTTC
CDR3 protein: CASSLGSRGGPFDEQFF

D gene: TRBD2
clone size: few
J gene: TRBJ2-1
V gene: TRBV5-4
CDR3 length: 13
CDR3 DNA: TGTGCCAGTCGGACTAGCGAAAACAATGAGCAGTTCTTC
CDR3 protein: CASRTSENNEQFF

D gene: NA
clone size: many
J gene: TRBJ2-1
V gene: TRBV3-1
CDR3 length: 18
CDR3 DNA: TGTGCCAGCAGCCAAGATAGGGCTAGACGAAGCTCCTACAATGAGCAGTTCTTC
CDR3 protein: CASSQDRARRSSYNEQFF

D gene: TRBD1
clone size: NA
J gene: TRBJ2-7
V gene: TRBV6-1
CDR3 length: 15
CDR3 DNA: TGTGCCAGCAGTCCCATGGGGCAGGGGGCATTCGAGCAGTACTTC
CDR3 protein: CASSPMGQGAFEQYF

D gene: TRBD1
clone size: NA
J gene: TRBJ1-4
V gene: TRBV11-3
CDR3 length: 18
CDR3 DNA: TGTGCCAGCAGTCCCGCAAAGAGGGGGCCATCAACTAATGAAAAACTGTTTTTT
CDR3 protein: CASSPAKRGPSTNEKLFF

D gene: NA
clone size: NA
J gene: TRBJ2-7
V gene: TRBV7-8
CDR3 length: 13
CDR3 DNA: TGTGCCAGCAGCTGGGCGCGGGCCTACGAGCAGTACTTC
CDR3 protein: CASSWARAYEQYF

D gene: TRBD1
clone size: few
J gene: TRBJ1-1
V gene: TRBV3-1
CDR3 length: 11
CDR3 DNA: TGTGCCAGCAGCGAGGGGGCGAATGCTTTCTTT
CDR3 protein: CASSEGANAFF

D gene: NA
clone size: NA
J gene: TRBJ2-2
V gene: TRBV14
CDR3 length: 17
CDR3 DNA: TGTGCCAGCAGCCCCAGACGCACCCGGGGTGGCACCGGGGAGCTGTTTTTT
CDR3 protein: CASSPRRTRGGTGELFF

D gene: NA
clone size: many
J gene: TRBJ2-7
V gene: TRBV6-1
CDR3 length: 13
CDR3 DNA: TGTGCCAGCAGTCCTTCCCGCTCCTACGAGCAGTACTTC
CDR3 protein: CASSPSRSYEQYF

D gene: NA
clone size: many
J gene: TRBJ2-3
V gene: TRBV7-9
CDR3 length: 13
CDR3 DNA: TGTGCCAGCAGCTTGGGACGGAAAGATACGCAGTATTTT
CDR3 protein: CASSLGRKDTQYF

D gene: TRBD2
clone size: few
J gene: TRBJ2-1
V gene: TRBV9
CDR3 length: 16
CDR3 DNA: TGTGCCAGCAGCGCGACTAGCGGGGGCCGACCCAATGAGCAGTTCTTC
CDR3 protein: CASSATSGGRPNEQFF

D gene: NA
clone size: few
J gene: TRBJ2-2
V gene: TRBV7-8
CDR3 length: 17
CDR3 DNA: TGTGCCAGCAGCCCCTTCGACAGGCTGGGAGGGACCGGGGAGCTGTTTTTT
CDR3 protein: CASSPFDRLGGTGELFF

D gene: TRBD2
clone size: many
J gene: TRBJ2-3
V gene: TRBV4-2
CDR3 length: 18
CDR3 DNA: TGTGCCAGCAGCCCGGGACTAGCGGGGGGGCCTAGCACAGATACGCAGTATTTT
CDR3 protein: CASSPGLAGGPSTDTQYF

D gene: TRBD1
clone size: few
J gene: TRBJ2-7
V gene: TRBV14
CDR3 length: 14
CDR3 DNA: TGTGCCAGCAGCCACGTAGGGGGCTGGGACGAGCAGTACTTC
CDR3 protein: CASSHVGGWDEQYF

D gene: TRBD1
clone size: few
J gene: TRBJ1-1
V gene: TRBV5-1
CDR3 length: 15
CDR3 DNA: TGCGCCAGCAGCGCGTTCTTCAGGGGGCTCACTGAAGCTTTCTTT
CDR3 protein: CASSAFFRGLTEAFF